Below, 13 T cell receptor beta chains from the same sample are listed, as sequenced in a study of graft-versus-host responses after intestinal transplantation. Their recognized antigens are unknown. Sequenced by immunoSEQ multiplex PCR; TCRdb stores in-frame clones only, minus some. The sample includes more than 60,000 clones, about 92% of them seen just once. The sequenced sample was unstimulated CD8+ T cells sorted from spleen or lymph node cells, obtained before intestinal transplant. Every receptor here comes from a human donor who received an intestinal transplant.

The chain has TRBV13 and TRBJ2-5; tentatively, D is TRBD1 (5 bases). The DNA end is a closer match to TRBJ2-7, so the J assignment may be wrong. The CDR3 sequence is 15 residues long. The V gene's germline CDR1 is PRHDT and CDR2 FYEKMQ (reference sequence). Here the CDR3 DNA reads TGTGCCAGCAGCGCCCAGGGCATAGGTTCCTACGAGCAGTACTTC. Residues: CASSAQGIGSYEQYF.

The CDR3 loop reads CAISPPPQGAGDGYTF. The CDR3 DNA is TGTGCCATCAGTCCCCCCCCGCAGGGGGCAGGAGATGGCTACACCTTC. V gene TRBV10-3 combines with J gene TRBJ1-2; 8 bases map to TRBD1. Germline V lookup: CDR1 ENHRY, CDR2 SYGVKD. This CDR3 region has 16 residues. V shed 5 bases, J shed 6 bases, and the junction held 14 bases outside the gene matches.

The rearrangement uses TRBV12-5 and TRBJ2-7; D not resolved. Germline values: CDR1 LGHNT, CDR2 FRNRAP. Trimming removed 5 bases at V and 2 bases at J, with 4 bases between. The CDR3 is 11 amino acids. DNA of the CDR3: TGTGCTAGTGGTCTAACCTACGAGCAGTACTTC. Its protein is CASGLTYEQYF.

This chain uses TRBV9 with TRBJ2-7; 12 bases align to TRBD1. V shed 8 bases, J shed 3 bases, and the junction held 9 bases outside the gene matches. Looked up from germline, CDR1 is SGDLS and CDR2 is YYNGEE. The CDR3 is 15 amino acids. CDR3 nucleotides: TGTGCCAGTACCCTGGGACAGGGGGCCCTCTACGAGCAGTACTTC. This gives the protein CASTLGQGALYEQYF.

This chain links TRBV10-3 with TRBJ1-4; D is undetermined. Trimming took 6 bases from V and 3 from J, leaving 11 bases between them. The CDR3 is made up of 14 amino acids. Germline CDR1 reads ENHRY; CDR2 reads SYGVKD. The CDR3 DNA sequence: TGTGCCATCAGCAACGGGTCCCCTAATGAAAAACTGTTTTTT. Its translation: CAISNGSPNEKLFF.

This rearrangement joins TRBV7-9 to TRBJ1-2; D call uncertain. Germline assignment: CDR1 SEHNR and CDR2 FQNEAQ (reference sequence). The ends were cut back, 1 base at V and 7 bases at J, with 10 bases in the middle. There are 13 residues in the CDR3. The DNA of the CDR3 is TGTGCCAGCAGCTTAGGCCCAGGAACTGGCTACACCTTC. It specifies CASSLGPGTGYTF. Looking up the rest from reference TRBV7-9 and TRBJ1-2 gives the full variable domain: DTGVSQNPRHKITKRGQNVTFRCDPISEHNRLYWYRQTLGQGPEFLTYFQNEAQLEKSRLLSDRFSAERPKGSFSTLEIQRTEQGDSAMYLCASSLGPGTGYTFGSGTRLTVV.

The rearrangement uses TRBV9 and TRBJ2-3; 12 bases align to TRBD2. Germline V CDR1 and CDR2: SGDLS, YYNGEE. CDR3 length: 16 residues. Germline trimming cut 7 bases from V and 6 bases from J; bases unmatched to any gene: 12. In nucleotides, the CDR3 is TGTGCCAGCCGACCGACTAGCGGGGGTGGTGCGGATACGCAGTATTTT. Its translation: CASRPTSGGGADTQYF.

The chain joins TRBV29-1 to TRBJ1-2; perhaps TRBD1 as D (5 bases). CDR3 size: 13 residues. CDR1 and CDR2 from the germline V gene are SQVTM and ANQGSEA. The ends were cut back, 3 bases at V and 5 bases at J, with 13 bases in the middle. CDR3 protein: CSVEGGVFYGYTF. For the CDR3, the DNA is TGCAGCGTTGAGGGGGGGGTCTTTTATGGCTACACCTTC.

V is TRBV27 and J is TRBJ1-3; D call uncertain. The CDR3 extends over 14 amino acids. Trimming took 9 bases from V and 4 from J, leaving 16 bases between them. In germline, CDR1 is MNHEY, CDR2 SMNVEV (reference sequence). The CDR3 spells CASHQAGLGNTIYF. The CDR3 DNA reads TGTGCCAGTCACCAGGCCGGATTGGGAAACACCATATATTTT.

CDR3 bases: TGTGCCAGCAGCCCTACAGGGTTGGGGACTGAAGCTTTCTTT. Its translation: CASSPTGLGTEAFF. The chain recombines TRBV28 with TRBJ1-1; tentative D call: TRBD1 (6 bases). V was cut by 6 bases and J by 5 bases, with 16 bases left in between. CDR3 size: 14 residues. The germline V gene has CDR1 MDHEN and CDR2 SYDVKM.

This chain links TRBV25-1 with TRBJ2-7; D is perhaps TRBD2 (6 bases). The CDR3 covers 18 residues. The germline V gene has CDR1 MGHDK and CDR2 SYGVNS. Between the trimmed V and J ends, which lost 0 bases and 2 bases, there was a span of 20 bases. As DNA, the CDR3 is TGTGCCAGCAGTGAATATTTTTGGGACGGGAGAACCCCCTACGAGCAGTACTTC. This gives the protein CASSEYFWDGRTPYEQYF.

This clone has a single count. The rearrangement joins TRBV14 to TRBJ1-4; D unresolved. Germline V CDR1 and CDR2: SGHDN, FVKESK. The ends were cut back, 0 bases at V and 6 bases at J, with 11 bases in the middle. The CDR3 loop spans 15 amino acids. The CDR3 sequence: CASSQDIGGDEKLFF. CDR3 DNA sequence: TGTGCCAGCAGCCAAGATATCGGCGGGGATGAAAAACTGTTTTTT.

The chain combines TRBV7-9 with TRBJ2-7, with a possible D match to TRBD1 (6 bases). Trimming cost V 3 bases and J 0 bases, with 15 bases left between them. This CDR3 is built from 16 residues. From germline, CDR1 is SEHNR and CDR2 FQNEAQ (reference sequence). CDR3 DNA sequence: TGTGCCAGCAGCTTTTTAGGGGACACAGACTCCTACGAGCAGTACTTC. As protein: CASSFLGDTDSYEQYF.